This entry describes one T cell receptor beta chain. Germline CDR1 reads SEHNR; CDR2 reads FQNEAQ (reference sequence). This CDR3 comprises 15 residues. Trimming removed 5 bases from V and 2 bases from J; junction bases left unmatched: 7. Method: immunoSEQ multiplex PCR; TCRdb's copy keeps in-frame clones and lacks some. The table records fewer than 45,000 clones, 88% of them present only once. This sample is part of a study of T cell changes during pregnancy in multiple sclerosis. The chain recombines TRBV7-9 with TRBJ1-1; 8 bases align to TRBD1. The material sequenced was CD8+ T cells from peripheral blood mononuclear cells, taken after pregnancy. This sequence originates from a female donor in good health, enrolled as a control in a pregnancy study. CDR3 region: CASSRGTGRNTEAFF. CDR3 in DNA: TGTGCCAGCAGCCGTGGGACAGGTCGAAACACTGAAGCTTTCTTT. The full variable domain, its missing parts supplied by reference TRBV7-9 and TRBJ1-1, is DTGVSQNPRHKITKRGQNVTFRCDPISEHNRLYWYRQTLGQGPEFLTYFQNEAQLEKSRLLSDRFSAERPKGSFSTLEIQRTEQGDSAMYLCASSRGTGRNTEAFFGQGTRLTVV.